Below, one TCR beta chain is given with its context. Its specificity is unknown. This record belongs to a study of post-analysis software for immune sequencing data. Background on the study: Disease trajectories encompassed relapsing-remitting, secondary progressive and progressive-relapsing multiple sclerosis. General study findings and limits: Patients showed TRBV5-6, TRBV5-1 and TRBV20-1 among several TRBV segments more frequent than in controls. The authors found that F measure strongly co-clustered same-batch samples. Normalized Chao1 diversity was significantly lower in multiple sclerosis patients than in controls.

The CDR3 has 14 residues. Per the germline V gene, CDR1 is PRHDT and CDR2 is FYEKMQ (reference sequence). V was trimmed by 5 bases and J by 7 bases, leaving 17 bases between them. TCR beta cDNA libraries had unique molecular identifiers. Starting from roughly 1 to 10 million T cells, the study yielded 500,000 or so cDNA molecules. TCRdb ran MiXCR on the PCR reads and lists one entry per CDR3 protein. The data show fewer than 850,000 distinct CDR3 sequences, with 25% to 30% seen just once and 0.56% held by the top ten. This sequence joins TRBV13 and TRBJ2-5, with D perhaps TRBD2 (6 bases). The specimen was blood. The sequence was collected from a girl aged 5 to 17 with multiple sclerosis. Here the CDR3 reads CASSPSFVGGTQYF. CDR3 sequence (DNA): TGTGCCAGCAGCCCCTCTTTTGTCGGGGGGACCCAGTACTTC.